Following are 6 T cell receptor beta chains from one sample sequenced in a study of OX40 agonist ivuxolimab in advanced cancers. Here immunoSEQ multiplex PCR was the method, and the copy in TCRdb shows in-frame clones only, minus some. The sample lists roughly 20,000 clones, 84% seen once, with under 35% in the top ten. Material: CD4+ or CD8+ T cells sorted from blood, obtained in a trial of the OX40 agonist ivuxolimab. The origin of the receptors is an adult with an advanced solid tumor such as melanoma, head and neck, liver or kidney cancer.

This rearrangement joins TRBV6-6 to TRBJ2-3; D is unclear. The CDR3 contains 11 residues. Germline V gives CDR1 MNHNY, CDR2 SVGAGI (reference sequence). V lost 5 bases to trimming and J lost 4 bases, with 4 bases between them. The CDR3 is CASSPSDTQYF. CDR3 nucleotide sequence: TGTGCCAGCAGTCCCTCAGATACGCAGTATTTT.

The chain recombines TRBV30 with TRBJ1-5, with D possibly TRBD1 on 6 matching bases. With 2 bases removed from V and 5 bases from J, the gap between germline ends came to 28 bases. Germline V CDR1 and CDR2: GTSNPN, SVGIG (reference sequence). CDR3 size: 19 residues. The CDR3 spells CAWSRSKSVSDSSYQPQHF. As DNA, the CDR3 is TGTGCCTGGAGTCGTTCCAAATCGGTATCGGACAGCTCTTATCAGCCCCAGCATTTT.

This clone was seen only a few times. V usage is TRBV2 and J usage is TRBJ1-2; no definite D call. The V and J ends lost 2 bases and 7 bases respectively, with 14 bases between them. The CDR3 sequence is 14 residues long. CDR1 is SNHLY, CDR2 FYNNEI, per germline. The DNA for the CDR3 is TGTGCCAGCAGTGAAAGTCAGACGGTTAGTGGCTACACCTTC. Its protein is CASSESQTVSGYTF.

The chain joins TRBV5-1 to TRBJ1-6; D is unresolved. The CDR3 runs 13 residues. Germline V gene data show CDR1 as SGHRS and CDR2 as YFSETQ. Deletions cut 0 bases from V and 7 bases from J, with 5 bases between. CDR3: CASSLVANSPLHF. CDR3 sequence (DNA): TGCGCCAGCAGCTTGGTGGCCAATTCACCCCTCCACTTT.

The CDR3 spells CASSLTGGAYEQYF. The DNA of the CDR3 is TGTGCCAGCAGTTTAACAGGGGGAGCCTACGAGCAGTACTTC. This chain connects TRBV28 to TRBJ2-7; 8 nucleotides align to TRBD1. The CDR3 loop spans 14 amino acids. Germline CDR1 is MDHEN and CDR2 is SYDVKM. The V and J ends lost 2 bases and 2 bases, in that order; junction bases with no gene match: 2.

J is TRBJ2-1 and V is TRBV14; D not resolved. V gave up 6 bases and J gave up 6 bases, with 24 bases separating them. CDR1 SGHDN and CDR2 FVKESK come from the germline V gene. The CDR3 contains 17 residues. The CDR3 reads CASSPTGFRSSLNEQFF. CDR3 in DNA: TGTGCCAGCAGTCCGACCGGCTTTAGGTCCAGTCTCAATGAGCAGTTCTTC.